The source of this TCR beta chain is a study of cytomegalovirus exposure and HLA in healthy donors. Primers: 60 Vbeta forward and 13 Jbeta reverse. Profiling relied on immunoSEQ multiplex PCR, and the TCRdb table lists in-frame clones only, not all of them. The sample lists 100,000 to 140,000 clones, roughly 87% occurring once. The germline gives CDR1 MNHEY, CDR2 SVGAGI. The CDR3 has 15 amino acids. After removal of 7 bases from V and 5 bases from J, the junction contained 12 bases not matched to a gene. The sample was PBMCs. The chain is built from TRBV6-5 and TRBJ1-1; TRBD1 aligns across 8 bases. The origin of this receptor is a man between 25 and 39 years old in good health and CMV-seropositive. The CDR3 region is CASIKTRGLGTEAFF. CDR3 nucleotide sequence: TGTGCCAGCATCAAGACCAGGGGGCTCGGTACTGAAGCTTTCTTT.